The rows below give T cell receptor beta chains drawn from one sample of a study of shared clonotypes between healthy human individuals. Profiling relied on immunoSEQ multiplex PCR, and the TCRdb table lists in-frame clones only, not all of them. The repertoire holds some 300,000 clones, less than 75% seen once, with 10% in the top ten. Specimen: memory CD4+ T cells sorted from blood. The source of these receptors is a man younger than 45 in good health. Both conserved end residues are trimmed from each CDR3. A row's size may be missing; if present it is once, few, many or a size class.

clone_size	cdr3_length	v_call	j_call	cdr3_aa
once	11	TRBV2	TRBJ2-4	ASLGLAKNIQY
NA	10	TRBV6-5	TRBJ1-2	ASIGQEGSYT
many	13	TRBV19	TRBJ1-5	ASSIDTARNQPQH
NA	12	TRBV5-1	TRBJ1-4	ASSFRGKNEKLF
NA	13	TRBV5-1	TRBJ2-7	ASSQTIGEFYEQY
NA	16	TRBV19	TRBJ2-4	ARTLFGQGLIAKNIQY
NA	13	TRBV5-8	TRBJ2-1	ASSLVAGGGNEQF
NA	14	TRBV15	TRBJ2-3	ATSRDWGLSSDTQY
NA	13	TRBV6-5	TRBJ2-1	ASSSIGIAYNEQF
NA	16	TRBV10-3	TRBJ2-3	AISEPSGSGREGDTQY
NA	9	TRBV27	TRBJ1-2	ASWTGNGYT
few	11	TRBV10-3	TRBJ1-5	AISDGLNQPQH
once	14	TRBV6-6	TRBJ2-1	ASSSGAASSYNEQF
NA	13	TRBV5-1	TRBJ1-4	ASSDAAATNEKLF
NA	10	TRBV27	TRBJ2-5	ASRGAGGIQY
NA	15	TRBV7-8	TRBJ1-1	ASSPGQVAAMNTEAF
NA	10	TRBV29-1	TRBJ2-7	SANRQGYEQY
few	6	TRBV28	TRBJ1-1	ASFEAF
NA	12	TRBV7-2	TRBJ2-2	ASSLGGQVGELF
few	11	TRBV10-1	TRBJ1-1	ASASGGAQGAF
NA	12	TRBV28	TRBJ1-2	ASSLDNIPFGYT
NA	13	TRBV18	TRBJ1-1	ASSPRGRLDTEAF
few	14	TRBV7-6	TRBJ2-1	ASSLFSGSPRSEQF
NA	13	TRBV7-9	TRBJ2-1	ASSQTGASGGEQF
NA	11	TRBV19	TRBJ2-1	ATRQGPYNEQF
NA	14	TRBV19	TRBJ2-7	ASSSAGTDLSYEQY
few	14	TRBV13	TRBJ2-2	ASSRFRVANTGELF
NA	14	TRBV27	TRBJ2-1	ASRALAGGPTDEQF
once	14	TRBV5-5	TRBJ2-7	ASSSGTRGVDYEQY
NA	13	TRBV7-8	TRBJ2-1	ASSPTSGRANEQF
NA	13	TRBV27	TRBJ1-2	ASSLWGSNNYGYT
once	12	TRBV10-1	TRBJ1-1	ASSASFGGSEAF
many	10	TRBV9	TRBJ1-2	ASSVMGVGYT
NA	12	TRBV2	TRBJ1-1	ASSARQENTEAF
NA	12	TRBV6-6	TRBJ1-1	ASSYGGEDTEAF
NA	11	TRBV6-1	TRBJ2-5	ASSWRAQETQY
NA	8	TRBV6-1	TRBJ2-7	ASGSYEQY
NA	12	TRBV5-1	TRBJ2-1	ASSLGGRGDEQF
NA	16	TRBV19	TRBJ2-3	ASSTGIASGRAADTQY
NA	14	TRBV9	TRBJ2-1	ASSRLAGGAYNEQF
NA	10	TRBV28	TRBJ1-2	ASEQPSYGYT
NA	10	TRBV9	TRBJ1-2	ASSVVEGVYT
NA	15	TRBV5-4	TRBJ2-5	ASSPGAGGTGRETQY
NA	16	TRBV9	TRBJ2-1	ASSFGLAVTPMDNEQF
NA	14	TRBV19	TRBJ2-2	ASSIPSGRAGGELF
NA	15	TRBV28	TRBJ2-5	ASSQVGLAAFQETQY
once	12	TRBV27	TRBJ2-7	ASSFRDRGHEQY
NA	12	TRBV5-1	TRBJ2-1	ASSLGTQGNEQF
NA	17	TRBV15	TRBJ2-2	ATSRDRGSGRVYTGELF
NA	14	TRBV5-1	TRBJ2-5	ASSPTGGGGQETQY
NA	10	TRBV28	TRBJ2-1	ASQASGGKQF
NA	12	TRBV13	TRBJ1-4	ASSTSRASEKLF
NA	12	TRBV7-9	TRBJ1-4	ASSFPGLNEKLF
NA	12	TRBV7-8	TRBJ2-7	ASSRDSGRAWQY
NA	14	TRBV5-4	TRBJ2-2	ASSPQGVAATGELF